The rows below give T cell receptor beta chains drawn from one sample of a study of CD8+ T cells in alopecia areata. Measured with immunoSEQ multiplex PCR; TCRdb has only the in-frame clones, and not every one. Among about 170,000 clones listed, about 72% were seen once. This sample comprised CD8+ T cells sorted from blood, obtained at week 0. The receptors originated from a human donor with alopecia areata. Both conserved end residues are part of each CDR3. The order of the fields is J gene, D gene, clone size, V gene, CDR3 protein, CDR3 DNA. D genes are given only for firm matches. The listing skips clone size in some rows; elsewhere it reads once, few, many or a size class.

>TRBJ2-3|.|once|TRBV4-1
CASSTPRTSSKYF
TGCGCCAGCAGCACACCCCGTACTAGCAGCAAATATTTT
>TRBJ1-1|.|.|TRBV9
CASSPPRRNTEAFF
TGTGCCAGCAGCCCACCACGGCGGAACACTGAAGCTTTCTTT
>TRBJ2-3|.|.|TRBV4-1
CASSLRSLDTQYF
TGCGCCAGCAGCCTCAGGTCCCTTGATACGCAGTATTTT
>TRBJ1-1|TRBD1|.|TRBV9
CASSAEGQGAQAFF
TGTGCCAGCAGCGCCGAGGGACAGGGGGCTCAAGCTTTCTTT
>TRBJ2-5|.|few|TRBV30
CAWSDMRVTQYF
TGTGCCTGGAGTGACATGCGGGTGACCCAGTACTTC
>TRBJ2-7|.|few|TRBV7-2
CASSSSWGRGEVQYF
TGTGCCAGCAGCTCATCATGGGGCCGCGGCGAAGTGCAGTACTTC
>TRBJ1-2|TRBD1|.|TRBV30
CAWNPQGSGYTF
TGTGCCTGGAACCCACAGGGGTCTGGCTACACCTTC
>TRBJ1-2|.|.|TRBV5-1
CASSLEDSAQGYTF
TGCGCCAGCAGCTTGGAAGACAGCGCGCAGGGCTACACCTTC
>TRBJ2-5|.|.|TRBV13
CASTNNRRGETQYF
TGTGCCAGCACCAATAACAGGCGCGGGGAGACCCAGTACTTC
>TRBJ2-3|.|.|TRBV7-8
CASSVGTRPSTDTQYF
TGTGCCAGCAGCGTAGGGACCCGCCCTAGCACAGATACGCAGTATTTT
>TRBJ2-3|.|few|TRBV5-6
CASSPGTLNTDTQYF
TGTGCCAGCAGCCCCGGGACACTTAACACAGATACGCAGTATTTT
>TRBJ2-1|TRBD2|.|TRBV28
CASSWLAGGLNEQFF
TGTGCCAGCAGTTGGCTAGCGGGGGGTCTCAATGAGCAGTTCTTC
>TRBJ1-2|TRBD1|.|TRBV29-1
CSGEGTGGGYTF
TGCAGCGGCGAGGGTACAGGGGGTGGCTACACCTTC
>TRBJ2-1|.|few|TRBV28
CASRDRDSLVNEQFF
TGTGCCAGCAGGGACCGCGACAGCCTTGTCAATGAGCAGTTCTTC
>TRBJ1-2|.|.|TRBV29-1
CSVEGPGTFYGYTF
TGCAGCGTTGAGGGGCCGGGGACCTTCTATGGCTACACCTTC
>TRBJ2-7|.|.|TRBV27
CASSLARVDEQYF
TGTGCCAGCAGCCTTGCCAGGGTCGACGAGCAGTACTTC
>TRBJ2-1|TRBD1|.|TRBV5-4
CASSLAGGEQFF
TGTGCCAGCAGCTTGGCAGGGGGAGAGCAGTTCTTC
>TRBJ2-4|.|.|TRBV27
CASSLSGVLNIQYF
TGTGCCAGCAGTCTTTCGGGGGTCTTGAACATTCAGTACTTC
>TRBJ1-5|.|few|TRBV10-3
CAISVDNSGQPQHF
TGTGCCATCAGTGTCGACAATTCGGGACAGCCCCAGCATTTT
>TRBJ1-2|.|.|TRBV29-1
CSVVRDTPGDGYTF
TGCAGCGTCGTAAGGGACACCCCAGGGGATGGCTACACCTTC
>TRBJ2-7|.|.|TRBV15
CATSRGFYEQYF
TGTGCCACCAGCAGAGGATTCTACGAGCAGTACTTC
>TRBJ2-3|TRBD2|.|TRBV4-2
CASKPRLAGTDTQYF
TGTGCCAGCAAACCCCGACTAGCGGGTACCGATACGCAGTATTTT
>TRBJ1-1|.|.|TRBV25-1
CASSGVTGPADSEAFF
TGTGCCAGCAGTGGGGTGACAGGCCCCGCGGATAGTGAAGCTTTCTTT
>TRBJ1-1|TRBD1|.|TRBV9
CASSETGVVGTEAFF
TGTGCCAGCAGTGAGACAGGGGTTGTGGGCACTGAAGCTTTCTTT
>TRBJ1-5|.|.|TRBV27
CASSPRATSNQPQHF
TGTGCCAGCTCCCCTCGGGCAACGAGCAATCAGCCCCAGCATTTT